These 20 T cell receptor beta chains were sequenced from one sample in a study of blood T cells in healthy people across ages. Together with a sample-barcoded 5' primer, a J-beta primer mix was included in a second PCR lasting about 7 to 12 cycles. TCRdb reprocessed the 5' RACE reads via MiXCR and lists one record per CDR3 protein. The sample lists roughly 1.5 million distinct CDR3 sequences, roughly 43% seen once, with around 4% in the top ten. The sequenced material came from blood. Receptors were obtained from a woman aged 18-29 years in good health.

The chain couples TRBV28 to TRBJ2-4; no clear D. CDR1 and CDR2 (germline): MDHEN, SYDVKM. The length of the CDR3 is 13 residues. Trimming stripped 5 bases from V and 0 bases from J, with 5 bases between. CDR3 sequence reads: CASSVIAKNIQYF. The CDR3 bases are TGTGCCAGCAGTGTGATAGCCAAAAACATTCAGTACTTC.

The chain employs TRBV2 and TRBJ1-3, with TRBD1 matching 8 bases. CDR1 and CDR2 from the germline V gene are SNHLY and FYNNEI. There are 13 residues in the CDR3. J was trimmed by 5 bases and V by 9 bases; bases with no gene match: 6. CDR3 sequence (DNA): TGTGCCAGTAACCGGGACAGGAGAAACACCATATATTTT. Translating gives CASNRDRRNTIYF.

The rearrangement links TRBV29-1 to TRBJ2-2; perhaps D is TRBD1 or TRBD2 (5 bases each). Germline V gives CDR1 SQVTM, CDR2 ANQGSEA. With 7 bases removed from V and 3 bases from J, the gap between germline ends came to 24 bases. The CDR3 has 17 residues. CDR3 in amino acids: CSADTAAGTSYTGELFF. The CDR3 nucleotides read TGCAGCGCCGATACGGCGGCCGGGACGAGCTACACCGGGGAGCTGTTTTTT.

V is TRBV7-3 and J is TRBJ2-3; 13 nucleotides agree with TRBD2. CDR1 SGHTA and CDR2 FQGTGA come from the germline V gene. Trimming took 5 bases from V and 13 from J; bases not matched to a gene: 6. The CDR3 has 13 residues. The CDR3 is CASSIELAGGKYF. Here the CDR3 DNA reads TGTGCCAGCAGCATAGAACTAGCGGGAGGGAAGTATTTT.

V and J are TRBV4-1 and TRBJ1-1; D is ambiguous. CDR1 MGHRA and CDR2 YSYEKL come from the germline V gene. V was shortened by 2 bases and J by 5 bases, with 24 bases between the two germline ends. This CDR3 comprises 18 residues. As DNA, the CDR3 is TGCGCCAGCAGCCAACCTATACAGAGGGCAGGACGAGGAACTGAAGCTTTCTTT. Encoded protein: CASSQPIQRAGRGTEAFF.

The V and J genes are TRBV6-5 and TRBJ1-5; D ambiguous. Germline lookup yields CDR1 MNHEY and CDR2 SVGAGI. The CDR3 consists of 13 residues. The V end was cut by 6 bases, the J end by 6 bases, with 12 bases between. The chain's CDR3 is CASSRDGIQPQHF. Here the CDR3 DNA reads TGTGCCAGCAGCCGGGATGGGATTCAGCCCCAGCATTTT.

The chain uses TRBV20-1 and TRBJ1-2; 7 bases match TRBD1. The V segment lost 2 bases and the J segment 6 bases; nucleotides outside the gene matches: 6. This CDR3 spans 13 amino acids. Germline V gives CDR1 DFQATT, CDR2 SNEGSKA (reference sequence). CDR3 DNA sequence: TGCAGTGCTAGACCCGACAGGGATCATGGCTACACCTTC. Encoded protein: CSARPDRDHGYTF.

This chain connects TRBV30 to TRBJ1-2, with TRBD1 identical over 10 bases. V shed 2 bases, J shed 3 bases, and the junction held 3 bases outside the gene matches. Germline assignment: CDR1 GTSNPN and CDR2 SVGIG (reference sequence). The CDR3 covers 14 residues. CDR3 residues: CAWSPDRGHYGYTF. CDR3 in DNA: TGTGCCTGGAGTCCAGACAGGGGGCACTATGGCTACACCTTC.

This clonotype was detected ten times or more. In DNA form, the CDR3 reads TGTGCCAGCAGTACGGGGAGCAGCACAGATACGCAGTATTTT. Translated, it gives CASSTGSSTDTQYF. The chain uses TRBV12-3 or TRBV12-4 and TRBJ2-3, with D possibly being TRBD2 (5 bases). V was trimmed by 5 bases and J by 0 bases, leaving 9 bases between them. The CDR3 is 14 residues long.

This clonotype was detected once. The rearrangement joins TRBV5-4 to TRBJ2-1; 11 bases align to TRBD2. V dropped 5 bases and J dropped 8; count of bases not matched to a gene: 9. The CDR3 runs to 15 residues. The germline CDR1 and CDR2 sequences are SGHNT and YYREEE (reference sequence). The DNA of the CDR3 is TGTGCCAGCAGACGACTAGCGGGAAGGTTTGATGAGCAGTTCTTC. Protein sequence: CASRRLAGRFDEQFF. The full variable domain, in which reference TRBV5-4 and TRBJ2-1 provide the parts outside the CDR3, is ETGVTQSPTHLIKTRGQQVTLRCSSQSGHNTVSWYQQALGQGPQFIFQYYREEENGRGNFPPRFSGLQFPNYSSELNVNALELDDSALYLCASRRLAGRFDEQFFGPGTRLTVL.

V is TRBV9 and J is TRBJ2-7; 10 nucleotides align to TRBD2. Germline-derived CDR1 and CDR2 are SGDLS and YYNGEE. Trimming cost V 2 bases and J 1 base; bases outside gene matches: 6. The CDR3 length is 16 residues. This CDR3 reads CASSVETSGPSYEQYF. In DNA form, the CDR3 reads TGTGCCAGCAGCGTCGAGACTAGCGGGCCTTCCTACGAGCAGTACTTC.

The chain carries TRBV20-1 and TRBJ1-2; a weak D match, TRBD1 (6 bases). In germline, CDR1 is DFQATT, CDR2 SNEGSKA (reference sequence). The V end lost 5 bases, the J end lost 4 bases, and 11 bases lay between the germline ends. CDR3 length equals 12 residues. The chain's CDR3 is CSAYRELYGYTF. The CDR3 DNA follows: TGCAGTGCTTACAGGGAACTCTATGGCTACACCTTC.

The V and J genes are TRBV27 and TRBJ1-6; no firm D call. V lost 5 bases to trimming and J lost 1 base, with 12 bases between them. CDR1 and CDR2 from the germline V gene are MNHEY and SMNVEV (reference sequence). This CDR3 region has 16 residues. The chain's CDR3 is CASSPQSTSYNSPLHF. Written as DNA, the CDR3 is TGTGCCAGCAGTCCCCAGTCCACGTCCTATAATTCACCCCTCCACTTT.

The CDR3 region has the DNA TGCGCCAGCCACTACAGTCTTGGAAGCACTGAAGCTTTCTTT. Translated: CASHYSLGSTEAFF. The J gene is TRBJ1-1, the V gene TRBV5-1; D is ambiguous. Looked up from germline, CDR1 is SGHRS and CDR2 is YFSETQ. The V and J ends lost 7 bases and 4 bases respectively, with 17 bases between them. This CDR3 is built from 14 residues.

This rearrangement joins TRBV6-2 or TRBV6-3 to TRBJ2-3; 12 bases fit TRBD2. Germline V gene data show CDR1 as MNHEY and CDR2 as SVGEGT. The CDR3 has 15 amino acids. V lost 6 bases to trimming and J lost 8 bases; unmatched junction nucleotides: 9. CDR3 coding DNA: TGTGCCAGCAGGCGACTAGCGGGAGATCGTGGTACGCAGTATTTT. It is translated as CASRRLAGDRGTQYF.

This clonotype has a handful of counts. CDR3 residues: CASSQDRYRSSYNSPLHF. CDR3 bases: TGCGCCAGCAGCCAAGATCGGTACCGGAGCTCCTATAATTCACCCCTCCACTTT. The V gene is TRBV4-3, the J gene TRBJ1-6, with no clear D. V was shortened by 0 bases and J by 0 bases, with 12 bases between the two germline ends. This CDR3 has 18 residues. Germline CDR1 is LGHNA and CDR2 is YSLEER.

The chain carries TRBV6-1 and TRBJ2-5; 13 bases match TRBD2. Trimming removed 5 bases from V and 2 bases from J; junction bases left unmatched: 5. Germline V gene lookup returns CDR1 MNHNS and CDR2 SASEGT. This CDR3 is built from 16 residues. The CDR3 DNA reads as TGTGCCAGCAGTACCACGGGACTAGCGGGGCAAGAGACCCAGTACTTC. Translated, it gives CASSTTGLAGQETQYF.

There are a few counts of this clonotype. The chain employs TRBV27 and TRBJ1-2; maybe TRBD1 (6 bases). The germline gives CDR1 MNHEY, CDR2 SMNVEV (reference sequence). The CDR3 length is 16 residues. Trimming pared 2 bases from V and 0 bases from J, leaving 13 bases between. This CDR3 reads CASSLRGGSANYGYTF. CDR3 in DNA: TGTGCCAGCAGTTTAAGGGGGGGTTCAGCTAACTATGGCTACACCTTC.

This clonotype was detected many times. The gene calls are TRBV7-9 and TRBJ1-2; maybe TRBD1 (5 bases). This CDR3 is 14 amino acids long. V was pared by 1 base and J by 2 bases, with 8 bases between. The germline CDR1 and CDR2 sequences are SEHNR and FQNEAQ (reference sequence). For the CDR3, the DNA is TGTGCCAGCAGCTTAGAAGCAGGGAACTATGGCTACACCTTC. Translated: CASSLEAGNYGYTF. Complete variable domain (other parts from reference TRBV7-9 and TRBJ1-2): DTGVSQNPRHKITKRGQNVTFRCDPISEHNRLYWYRQTLGQGPEFLTYFQNEAQLEKSRLLSDRFSAERPKGSFSTLEIQRTEQGDSAMYLCASSLEAGNYGYTFGSGTRLTVV.

The chain is built from TRBV7-2 and TRBJ2-5; D possibly matches TRBD1 or TRBD2 (5 bases each). This CDR3 has 15 amino acids. CDR1 is SGHTA, CDR2 FQGNSA, per germline. V dropped 1 base and J dropped 4 bases, with 13 bases sitting between them. The CDR3: CASSLVIGTGETQYF. As DNA, the CDR3 is TGTGCCAGCAGCTTAGTTATAGGGACGGGAGAGACCCAGTACTTC.